The rows below give T cell receptor beta chains drawn from one sample of a study of blood T cell repertoires in COVID-19. Some clones are missing from TCRdb's copy, which holds only in-frame ones; the method was immunoSEQ multiplex PCR. The sample lists around 300,000 clones, just under 90% occurring once. Sequenced: peripheral blood. The receptors derive from a woman aged 45-65 years with COVID-19, enrolled during active disease. CDR3s include the opening cysteine and the closing phenylalanine or tryptophan. A D gene is named only where the DNA matches it firmly.

v_call	j_call	d_call	cdr3_aa	cdr3_nt
TRBV19	TRBJ2-3	TRBD2	CASRDRGLADSTDTQYF	TGTGCCAGTAGGGATAGGGGACTAGCGGATAGCACAGATACGCAGTATTTT
TRBV27	TRBJ1-1	.	CASSAGAEAFF	TGTGCCAGCAGTGCCGGGGCTGAAGCTTTCTTT
TRBV19	TRBJ2-1	TRBD1	CASADRGRYNEQFF	TGTGCCAGTGCGGACAGGGGGCGGTACAATGAGCAGTTCTTC
TRBV10-3	TRBJ2-7	.	CAISNSPNEQYF	TGTGCCATCAGTAACAGTCCCAACGAGCAGTACTTC
TRBV29-1	TRBJ2-1	TRBD2	CSVDPSGKGPLEQFF	TGCAGCGTTGACCCGAGCGGGAAGGGCCCCCTTGAGCAGTTCTTC
TRBV11-2	TRBJ1-3	.	CASSFGGQVPGNTIYF	TGTGCCAGCAGCTTTGGTGGGCAGGTACCTGGAAACACCATATATTTT
TRBV4-1	TRBJ2-6	.	CASSQEIKGRGANVLTF	TGCGCCAGCAGCCAAGAGATAAAGGGGAGGGGGGCCAACGTCCTGACTTTC
TRBV27	TRBJ2-7	TRBD2	CASSPLAGGSGEQYF	TGTGCCAGCAGTCCTTTAGCGGGAGGGTCTGGCGAGCAGTACTTC
TRBV6-5	TRBJ1-2	.	CASRKGGAYGYTF	TGTGCCAGCAGAAAAGGGGGGGCCTATGGCTACACCTTC
TRBV5-4	TRBJ2-7	.	CASSLRDYEQYF	TGTGCCAGCAGCCTACGGGACTACGAGCAGTACTTC